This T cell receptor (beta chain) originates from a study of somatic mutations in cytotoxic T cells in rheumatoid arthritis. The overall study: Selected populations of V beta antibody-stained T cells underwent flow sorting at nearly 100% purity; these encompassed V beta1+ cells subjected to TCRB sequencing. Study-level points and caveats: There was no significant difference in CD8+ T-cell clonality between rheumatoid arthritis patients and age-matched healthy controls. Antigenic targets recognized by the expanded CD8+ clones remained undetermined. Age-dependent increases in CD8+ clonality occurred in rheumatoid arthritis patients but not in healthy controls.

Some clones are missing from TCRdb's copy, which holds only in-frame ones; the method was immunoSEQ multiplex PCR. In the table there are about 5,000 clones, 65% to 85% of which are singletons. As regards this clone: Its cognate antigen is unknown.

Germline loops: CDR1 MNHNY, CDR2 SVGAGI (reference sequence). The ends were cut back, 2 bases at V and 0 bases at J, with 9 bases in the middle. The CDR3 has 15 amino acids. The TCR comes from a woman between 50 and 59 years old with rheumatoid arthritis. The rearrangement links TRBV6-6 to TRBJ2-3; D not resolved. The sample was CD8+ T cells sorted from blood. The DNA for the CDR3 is TGTGCCAGCAGTTACGTTGGGCCCAGCACAGATACGCAGTATTTT. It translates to CASSYVGPSTDTQYF.